The rows below give T cell receptor beta chains drawn from one sample of a study of cytomegalovirus exposure and HLA in healthy donors. This table comes from immunoSEQ multiplex PCR, and its TCRdb copy is limited to in-frame clones, with some not included. Of about 150,000 clones in the sample, roughly four fifths were seen once. What was sequenced was PBMCs. These receptors came from a man between 18 and 35 years old in good health and CMV-seronegative. Each CDR3 is given without its conserved first and last residue.

V	J	CDR3
TRBV5-8	TRBJ2-6	ASSLTGPLWANVLT
TRBV19	TRBJ2-7	ASSIDRTGGYEQY
TRBV18	TRBJ1-1	ASSPQAPGEAF
TRBV21-1	TRBJ1-2	ASTIPTGGINGYT
TRBV7-9	TRBJ2-7	SSSPSEGIAPSYEQY
TRBV27	TRBJ2-3	ASSFTSGGALTDTQY
TRBV7-9	TRBJ1-1	SSSFGGTEAF
TRBV6-6	TRBJ1-1	ASSYATEGGTEAF
TRBV19	TRBJ2-3	ASSLQGSSTDTQY
TRBV7-2	TRBJ2-3	ASSLGLAGGPDTQY
TRBV4-3	TRBJ1-2	ASSQGTGNYGYT
TRBV4-3	TRBJ2-7	ASSQESVGGQGATYEQY
TRBV27	TRBJ2-1	ASSPAGGPQNEQF
TRBV21-1	TRBJ1-1	ASSNRGFVGTGKKLNTEAF
TRBV10-3	TRBJ1-1	ASPTGGDTEAF
TRBV28	TRBJ2-2	ASSLLLSNTGELF
TRBV14	TRBJ2-3	ASSRGLAGDVDTQY
TRBV7-9	TRBJ2-7	SSSSGEFAYEQY
TRBV5-1	TRBJ2-1	ASSLQGGSYNEQF
TRBV18	NA	ASSLGTGAYEQY
TRBV19	TRBJ2-2	ASSIWTSGRAGTGELF
TRBV7-9	TRBJ2-1	SSSLSGLAGRGEQF
TRBV7-2	TRBJ2-7	ASSPTQNQQY
TRBV19	TRBJ2-7	ASSYRDRETHEQY
TRBV4-1	TRBJ1-1	ASSPPGGAGRITEAF
TRBV4-3	TRBJ2-7	ASSQEDRDASYEQY
TRBV9	TRBJ1-2	ASSDLDGYT
TRBV7-2	TRBJ2-1	ASSPDPRLAPEQF